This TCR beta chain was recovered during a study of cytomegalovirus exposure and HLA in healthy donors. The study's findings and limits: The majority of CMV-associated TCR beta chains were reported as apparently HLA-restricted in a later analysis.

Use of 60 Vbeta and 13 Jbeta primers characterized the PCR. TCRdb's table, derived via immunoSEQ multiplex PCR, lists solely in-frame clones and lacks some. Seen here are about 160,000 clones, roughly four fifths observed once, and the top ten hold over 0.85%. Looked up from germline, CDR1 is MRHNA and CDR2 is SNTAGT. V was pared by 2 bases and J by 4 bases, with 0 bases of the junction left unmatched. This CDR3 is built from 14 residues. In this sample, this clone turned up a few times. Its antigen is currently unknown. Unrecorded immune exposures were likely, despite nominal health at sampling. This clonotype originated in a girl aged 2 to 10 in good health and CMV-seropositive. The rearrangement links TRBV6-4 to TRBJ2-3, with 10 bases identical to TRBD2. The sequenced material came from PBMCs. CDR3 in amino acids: CASSDGTSADTQYF. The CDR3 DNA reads TGTGCCAGCAGTGACGGGACTAGCGCAGATACGCAGTATTTT.